Listed here is a single TCR beta chain. Measured with immunoSEQ multiplex PCR; TCRdb has only the in-frame clones, and not every one. The sample includes about 230,000 clones, around 88% of them seen just once. The entry originates in a study of blood T cell repertoires in COVID-19. Study-level information: The United States, Italy and Spain provided the acute and convalescent COVID-19 samples.

V lost 3 bases to trimming and J lost 0 bases; unmatched junction nucleotides: 11. Germline V gene lookup returns CDR1 KGHSH and CDR2 LQKENI. The CDR3 runs 18 residues. V is TRBV18 and J is TRBJ2-1; 7 nucleotides agree with TRBD2. Sequencing input: PBMCs or T cells enriched from blood (not recorded which). This clonotype was obtained from a woman aged 40 to 50 with acute COVID-19. In DNA form, the CDR3 reads TGTGCCAGCTCACCCGGGGTAGCGGGCGCTAGCTCCTACAATGAGCAGTTCTTC. As protein: CASSPGVAGASSYNEQFF.